Described below is a single T cell receptor (beta chain) sequence and its context. Unmatched junction bases numbered 6, after V lost 0 bases and J lost 1 base. CDR3 length equals 17 residues. CDR1 is SGHTA and CDR2 is FQGNSA in the germline V gene. This record belongs to a study of identical twins. MiXCR, run by TCRdb on the 5' RACE reads, gives a single entry per CDR3 protein. In the table there are 690,000 or so distinct CDR3 sequences, 8% to 9% of which are singletons. These data also featured in a second study, about yellow fever vaccine responses in identical twins.

The sample was PBMCs. V and J are TRBV7-2 and TRBJ2-5; 9 bases map to TRBD2. The TCR was taken from a woman aged 18-29 years in good health. This chain's CDR3 is CASSLAGLAPFQETQYF. As DNA, the CDR3 is TGTGCCAGCAGCTTAGCGGGACTAGCCCCCTTCCAAGAGACCCAGTACTTC.